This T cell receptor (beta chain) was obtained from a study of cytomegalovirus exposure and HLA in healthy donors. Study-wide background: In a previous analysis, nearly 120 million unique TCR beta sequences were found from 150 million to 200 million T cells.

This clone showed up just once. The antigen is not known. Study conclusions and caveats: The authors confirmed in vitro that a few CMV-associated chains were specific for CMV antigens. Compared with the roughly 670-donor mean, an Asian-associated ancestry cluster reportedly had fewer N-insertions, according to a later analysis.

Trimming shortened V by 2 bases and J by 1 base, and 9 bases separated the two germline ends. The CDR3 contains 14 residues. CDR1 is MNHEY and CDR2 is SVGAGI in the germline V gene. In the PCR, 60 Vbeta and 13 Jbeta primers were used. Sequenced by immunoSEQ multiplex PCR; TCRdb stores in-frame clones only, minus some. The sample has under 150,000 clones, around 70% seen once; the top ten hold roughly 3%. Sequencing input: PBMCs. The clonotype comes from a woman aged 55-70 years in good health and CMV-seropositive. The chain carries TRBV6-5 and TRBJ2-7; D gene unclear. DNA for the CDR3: TGTGCCAGCAGTTACGTAGTCGAATCCTACGAGCAGTACTTC. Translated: CASSYVVESYEQYF.